Listed here are 22 T cell receptor beta chains from one sample, sequenced in a study of shared clonotypes between healthy human individuals. Produced via immunoSEQ multiplex PCR; TCRdb's table is partial and in-frame only. Of some 2,400,000 clones in the sample, approximately 96% were seen once. The sample taken for sequencing was naive CD4+ T cells sorted from blood. Noted subset: CD45RA+ positively selected. The receptor source for this set is a man between 18 and 35 years old in good health.

V is TRBV10-3 and J is TRBJ1-1; D is unresolved. The V end was cut by 1 base, the J end by 6 bases, with 3 bases between. The CDR3 contains 11 residues. In germline, CDR1 is ENHRY, CDR2 SYGVKD. The chain's CDR3 is CAISEYAEAFF. The CDR3 DNA reads TGTGCCATCAGTGAGTACGCTGAAGCTTTCTTT.

The chain uses TRBV7-2 and TRBJ1-2, with 8 bases lining up with TRBD1. The V gene's germline CDR1 is SGHTA and CDR2 FQGNSA. V was pared by 5 bases and J by 2 bases, with 4 bases of the junction left unmatched. This CDR3 is built from 14 residues. CDR3 in DNA: TGTGCCAGCAGCCCCAACAGGGGGAACTATGGCTACACCTTC. Translated: CASSPNRGNYGYTF.

The CDR3 here is CASSPQEFNYGYTF. The DNA of the CDR3 is TGTGCCAGCAGCCCCCAAGAGTTTAACTATGGCTACACCTTC. The chain has TRBV7-2 and TRBJ1-2; D not certain. Per the germline V gene, CDR1 is SGHTA and CDR2 is FQGNSA. This CDR3 spans 14 amino acids. V lost 5 bases, J lost 1 base, and 11 bases lay in between. Based on the CDR3 plus reference TRBV7-2 and TRBJ1-2, the full variable domain is GAGVSQSPSNKVTEKGKDVELRCDPISGHTALYWYRQSLGQGLEFLIYFQGNSAPDKSGLPSDRFSAERTGGSVSTLTIQRTQQEDSAVYLCASSPQEFNYGYTFGSGTRLTVV.

This chain links TRBV18 with TRBJ2-2; D remains unclear. The CDR3 length is 12 residues. Deletions cut 5 bases from V and 6 bases from J, with 7 bases between. Germline V gives CDR1 KGHSH, CDR2 LQKENI. CDR3: CASSAAAGELFF. In DNA form, the CDR3 reads TGTGCCAGCTCAGCCGCGGCCGGGGAGCTGTTTTTT. Together with reference TRBV18 and TRBJ2-2, the CDR3 gives the full variable domain: NAGVMQNPRHLVRRRGQEARLRCSPMKGHSHVYWYRQLPEEGLKFMVYLQKENIIDESGMPKERFSAEFPKEGPSILRIQQVVRGDSAAYFCASSAAAGELFFGEGSRLTVL.

The V gene is TRBV28, the J gene TRBJ2-7, with 9 bases identical to TRBD2. The CDR3 length is 15 residues. Germline V gives CDR1 MDHEN, CDR2 SYDVKM. Trimming at V came to 2 bases and at J to 4 bases, leaving 6 bases not matched to a gene. As DNA, the CDR3 is TGTGCCAGCAGTTTAGTTAGTCTAGCGGGATACGAGCAGTACTTC. Its protein product is CASSLVSLAGYEQYF.

This chain uses TRBV5-1 with TRBJ2-7; 8 bases are a match to TRBD1. The germline V gene has CDR1 SGHRS and CDR2 YFSETQ. J was trimmed by 6 bases and V by 5 bases; bases with no gene match: 13. The CDR3 length is 15 residues. The CDR3 region is CASRPVGQGAAEQYF. The CDR3 bases are TGCGCCAGCAGACCCGTGGGGCAGGGGGCGGCCGAGCAGTACTTC.

The chain has TRBV2 and TRBJ2-7; D not resolved. Germline V gives CDR1 SNHLY, CDR2 FYNNEI. V lost 1 base, J lost 3 bases, and 7 bases lay in between. CDR3 length: 13 amino acids. The CDR3 protein is CASSEESHYEQYF. The CDR3 DNA follows: TGTGCCAGCAGTGAAGAGAGTCACTACGAGCAGTACTTC. Full variable domain (rest looked up from reference TRBV2 and TRBJ2-7): EPEVTQTPSHQVTQMGQEVILRCVPISNHLYFYWYRQILGQKVEFLVSFYNNEISEKSEIFDDQFSVERPDGSNFTLKIRSTKLEDSAMYFCASSEESHYEQYFGPGTRLTVT.

The rearrangement links TRBV11-2 to TRBJ1-2; D possibly corresponds to TRBD1 (5 bases). Germline assignment: CDR1 SGHAT and CDR2 FQNNGV. The CDR3 contains 13 residues. Trimming pared 0 bases from V and 6 bases from J, leaving 8 bases between. The DNA of the CDR3 is TGTGCCAGCAGCTTAGATTGGGGGGATGGCTACACCTTC. Protein: CASSLDWGDGYTF.

The chain recombines TRBV7-2 with TRBJ1-2; D is uncertain. With 2 bases removed from V and 5 bases from J, the gap between germline ends came to 9 bases. The CDR3 covers 13 residues. CDR1 and CDR2 (germline): SGHTA, FQGNSA. DNA of the CDR3: TGTGCCAGCAGCTTATCCCAGATTTATGGCTACACCTTC. This gives the protein CASSLSQIYGYTF.

The CDR3 loop is CASSWTASGNTIYF. CDR3 DNA: TGTGCCAGCAGCTGGACAGCCTCTGGAAACACCATATATTTT. This rearrangement joins TRBV27 to TRBJ1-3, with D possibly TRBD1 on 6 matching bases. CDR1 is MNHEY, CDR2 SMNVEV, per germline (reference sequence). V was pared by 6 bases and J by 0 bases, with 9 bases between. The CDR3 runs 14 residues.

Notes on this clone: At the DNA level, this CDR3 is encoded by other sequences in the same sample as well. The chain joins TRBV5-6 to TRBJ1-2, with D possibly TRBD1 on 6 matching bases. This CDR3 is 13 amino acids long. Trimming stripped 2 bases from V and 8 bases from J, with 13 bases between. Germline V gene sequence: CDR1 SGHDT, CDR2 YYEEEE. This chain's CDR3 is CASSFQNTGGYTF. The CDR3 bases are TGTGCCAGCAGCTTTCAAAATACAGGGGGCTACACCTTC.

This chain links TRBV29-1 with TRBJ2-1; tentative D call: TRBD2 (5 bases). This CDR3 has 13 residues. The germline CDR1 and CDR2 sequences are SQVTM and ANQGSEA. Deletions cut 4 bases from V and 5 bases from J, with 12 bases between. CDR3 nucleotides: TGCAGCGTTGCGAGAGGGCCAGACAATGAGCAGTTCTTC. Protein: CSVARGPDNEQFF.

CDR3 sequence (DNA): TGTGCCAGCAGCGCGGGGGCCCCCCACGAGCAGTACTTC. It is translated as CASSAGAPHEQYF. V and J are TRBV2 and TRBJ2-7; weak D call: TRBD2 (7 bases). This CDR3 contains 13 residues. Germline CDR1 is SNHLY and CDR2 is FYNNEI. The V and J ends lost 6 bases and 5 bases respectively, with 14 bases between them.

V and J are TRBV6-5 and TRBJ2-7; 7 bases are shared with TRBD1. This CDR3 has 13 residues. V trimming: 2 bases; J trimming: 6 bases; junction bases outside the gene matches: 4. Germline V gene lookup returns CDR1 MNHEY and CDR2 SVGAGI. CDR3 coding DNA: TGTGCCAGCAGTTACAGACAGGGTAGCGAGCAGTACTTC. It is translated as CASSYRQGSEQYF.

The genes are TRBV6-5 and TRBJ2-1; 11 nucleotides line up with TRBD2. The CDR3 consists of 16 residues. Germline CDR1 reads MNHEY; CDR2 reads SVGAGI. Unmatched junction bases numbered 8, after V lost 4 bases and J lost 6 bases. CDR3 loop: CASSLLAGDRGNEQFF. The CDR3 nucleotides are TGTGCCAGCAGTTTACTAGCGGGAGATAGGGGCAATGAGCAGTTCTTC.

The chain has TRBV29-1 and TRBJ2-6; D unclear. CDR3 length: 16 amino acids. V lost 3 bases and J lost 4, with 16 bases in between. CDR1 is SQVTM and CDR2 is ANQGSEA in the germline V gene. The CDR3 here is CSVDSSGDIGANVLTF. CDR3 DNA sequence: TGCAGCGTTGACAGTTCAGGAGATATAGGGGCCAACGTCCTGACTTTC. Together with reference TRBV29-1 and TRBJ2-6, the CDR3 gives the full variable domain: SAVISQKPSRDICQRGTSLTIQCQVDSQVTMMFWYRQQPGQSLTLIATANQGSEATYESGFVIDKFPISRPNLTFSTLTVSNMSPEDSSIYLCSVDSSGDIGANVLTFGAGSRLTVL.

The rearrangement links TRBV5-1 to TRBJ2-5, with a possible D match to TRBD1 (5 bases). This CDR3 spans 13 amino acids. The germline V gene has CDR1 SGHRS and CDR2 YFSETQ. Trimming took 3 bases from V and 3 from J, leaving 9 bases between them. The CDR3 DNA reads as TGCGCCAGCAGCTCGGACATCGAAGAGACCCAGTACTTC. Amino acids: CASSSDIEETQYF.

V gene TRBV28 combines with J gene TRBJ1-5; perhaps TRBD1 as D (6 bases). Trimming left V 2 bases short and J 4 bases short, with 6 bases between. Germline V CDR1 and CDR2: MDHEN, SYDVKM. The CDR3 runs to 13 residues. This chain's CDR3 is CASSLTGNQPQHF. The CDR3 DNA follows: TGTGCCAGCAGTTTAACAGGGAATCAGCCCCAGCATTTT.

The chain carries TRBV11-2 and TRBJ2-5; 7 bases line up with TRBD2. Germline values: CDR1 SGHAT, CDR2 FQNNGV. The trim removed 5 bases at V and 5 bases at J, leaving 5 bases unmatched. This CDR3 is 13 amino acids long. In DNA form, the CDR3 reads TGTGCCAGCAGCCCAAAAGCGGGGGAGACCCAGTACTTC. Its protein product is CASSPKAGETQYF.

This chain's CDR3 is CASRYRDTLDYGYTF. The CDR3 DNA follows: TGTGCCAGTAGGTACCGGGACACCCTGGACTATGGCTACACCTTC. The rearrangement uses TRBV19 and TRBJ1-2, with D tentatively TRBD1 (6 bases). Looked up from germline, CDR1 is LNHDA and CDR2 is SQIVND (reference sequence). The CDR3 contains 15 residues. Between the trimmed V and J ends, which lost 6 bases and 3 bases, there was a span of 17 bases. Using reference TRBV19 and TRBJ1-2 for the parts outside the CDR3, the full variable domain is DGGITQSPKYLFRKEGQNVTLSCEQNLNHDAMYWYRQDPGQGLRLIYYSQIVNDFQKGDIAEGYSVSREKKESFPLTVTSAQKNPTAFYLCASRYRDTLDYGYTFGSGTRLTVV.

The CDR3 DNA follows: TGCGCCAGCAGCTTGGGACGGACTATTGATTCACCCCTCCACTTT. Its protein is CASSLGRTIDSPLHF. This rearrangement joins TRBV5-1 to TRBJ1-6; D uncertain. Germline V lookup: CDR1 SGHRS, CDR2 YFSETQ. The CDR3 covers 15 residues. Trimming left V 0 bases short and J 8 bases short, with 12 bases between.

The chain is built from TRBV7-9 and TRBJ1-1, with TRBD1 matching over 8 bases. Germline trimming cut 5 bases from V and 4 bases from J; bases unmatched to any gene: 9. This CDR3 region has 15 residues. Looked up from germline, CDR1 is SEHNR and CDR2 is FQNEAQ (reference sequence). Written as DNA, the CDR3 is TGTGCCAGCAGCCAACCGGACAGGGTGGGCACTGAAGCTTTCTTT. It yields the protein CASSQPDRVGTEAFF. The full variable domain, its missing parts supplied by reference TRBV7-9 and TRBJ1-1, is DTGVSQNPRHKITKRGQNVTFRCDPISEHNRLYWYRQTLGQGPEFLTYFQNEAQLEKSRLLSDRFSAERPKGSFSTLEIQRTEQGDSAMYLCASSQPDRVGTEAFFGQGTRLTVV.